The present entry profiles one T cell receptor (beta chain) with its context. The target antigen is unknown. This sample was included in a study of cytomegalovirus exposure and HLA in healthy donors. Notes on the study in general: When a later analysis was performed, an Asian-associated ancestry cluster reportedly had fewer N-insertions than the roughly 700-donor mean.

Primers included in the PCR were 60 Vbeta and 13 Jbeta primers. Measured with immunoSEQ multiplex PCR; TCRdb has only the in-frame clones, and not every one. This sample yields about 130,000 clones, of which roughly three quarters are seen a single time; approximately 2% belongs to the top ten. Source material: PBMCs. This clonotype was sampled from a man aged 18 to 30 in good health and CMV-seronegative.

The CDR3: CASRQVSGANVLTF. In DNA form, the CDR3 reads TGCGCCAGCAGACAGGTCTCTGGGGCCAACGTCCTGACTTTC. The chain is built from TRBV4-3 and TRBJ2-6, with TRBD1 as a possible D gene (5 bases). The CDR3 covers 14 residues. Germline V gene sequence: CDR1 LGHNA, CDR2 YSLEER. Trimming stripped 6 bases from V and 0 bases from J, with 6 bases between.